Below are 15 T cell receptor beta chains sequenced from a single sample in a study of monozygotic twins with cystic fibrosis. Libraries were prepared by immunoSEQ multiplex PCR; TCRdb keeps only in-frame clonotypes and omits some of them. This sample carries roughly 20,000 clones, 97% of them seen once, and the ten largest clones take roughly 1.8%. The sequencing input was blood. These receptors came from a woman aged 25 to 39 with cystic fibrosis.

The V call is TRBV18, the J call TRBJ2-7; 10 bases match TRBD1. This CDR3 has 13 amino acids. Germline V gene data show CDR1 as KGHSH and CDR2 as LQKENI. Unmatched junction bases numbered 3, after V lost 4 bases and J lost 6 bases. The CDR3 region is CASSRGQGIEQYF. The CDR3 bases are TGTGCCAGCTCACGGGGACAGGGGATCGAGCAGTACTTC.

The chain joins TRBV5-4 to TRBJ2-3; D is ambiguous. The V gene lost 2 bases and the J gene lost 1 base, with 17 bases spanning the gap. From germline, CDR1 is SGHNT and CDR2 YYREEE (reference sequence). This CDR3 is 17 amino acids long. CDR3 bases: TGTGCCAGCAGCTTAGGCAGTAGGAGAAAAGGCACAGATACGCAGTATTTT. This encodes CASSLGSRRKGTDTQYF.

For the CDR3, the DNA is TGTGCCAGCAGCACCGGACAGGGGACCTACGAGCAGTACTTC. Amino acid sequence: CASSTGQGTYEQYF. The chain uses TRBV11-3 and TRBJ2-7; 9 bases match TRBD1. Per the germline V gene, CDR1 is SGHNT and CDR2 is YENEEA. V shed 5 bases, J shed 2 bases, and the junction held 4 bases outside the gene matches. CDR3 length equals 14 residues. Full variable domain (remainder filled in from reference TRBV11-3 and TRBJ2-7): EAGVVQSPRYKIIEKKQPVAFWCNPISGHNTLYWYLQNLGQGPELLIRYENEEAVDDSQLPKDRFSAERLKGVDSTLKIQPAELGDSAVYLCASSTGQGTYEQYFGPGTRLTVT.

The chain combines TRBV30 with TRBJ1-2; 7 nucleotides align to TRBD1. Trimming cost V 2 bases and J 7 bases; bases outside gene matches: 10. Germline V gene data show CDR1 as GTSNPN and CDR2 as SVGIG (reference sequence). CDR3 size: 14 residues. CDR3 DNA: TGTGCCTGGAGTCCGTACAGGGGAGGAGGTGGCTACACCTTC. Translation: CAWSPYRGGGGYTF. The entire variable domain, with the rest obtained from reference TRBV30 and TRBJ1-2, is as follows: SQTIHQWPATLVQPVGSPLSLECTVEGTSNPNLYWYRQAAGRGLQLLFYSVGIGQISSEVPQNLSASRPQDRQFILSSKKLLLSDSGFYLCAWSPYRGGGGYTFGSGTRLTVV.

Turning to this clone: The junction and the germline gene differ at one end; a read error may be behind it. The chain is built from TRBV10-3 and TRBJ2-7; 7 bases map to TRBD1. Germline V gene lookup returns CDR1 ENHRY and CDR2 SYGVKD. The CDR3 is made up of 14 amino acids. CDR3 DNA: TGTGCCATCAGCTCCGGGACAGTTTCCTCCGAGCAGTACTTC. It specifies CAISSGTVSSEQYF.

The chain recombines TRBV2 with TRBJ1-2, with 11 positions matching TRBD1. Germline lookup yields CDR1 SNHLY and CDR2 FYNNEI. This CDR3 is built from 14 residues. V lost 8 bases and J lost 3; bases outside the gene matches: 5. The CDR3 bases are TGTGCCAGCTCCGGGACAGGGGGAGACTATGGCTACACCTTC. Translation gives CASSGTGGDYGYTF.

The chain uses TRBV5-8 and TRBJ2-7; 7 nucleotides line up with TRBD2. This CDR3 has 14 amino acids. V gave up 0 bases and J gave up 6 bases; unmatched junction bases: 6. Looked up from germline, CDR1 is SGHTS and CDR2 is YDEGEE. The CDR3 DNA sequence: TGTGCCAGCAGCTTGGTTGGCGGGGGACGCGAGCAGTACTTC. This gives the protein CASSLVGGGREQYF. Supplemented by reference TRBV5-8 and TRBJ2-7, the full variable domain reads EAGVTQSPTHLIKTRGQQATLRCSPISGHTSVYWYQQALGLGLQFLLWYDEGEERNRGNFPPRFSGRQFPNYSSELNVNALELEDSALYLCASSLVGGGREQYFGPGTRLTVT.

CDR3 residues: CASSEDSGDPTDTQYF. In nucleotides, the CDR3 is TGTGCCAGCAGTGAAGATAGCGGGGACCCCACAGATACGCAGTATTTT. This rearrangement joins TRBV6-4 to TRBJ2-3; 8 bases agree with TRBD2. The CDR3 covers 16 residues. Germline V gene sequence: CDR1 MRHNA, CDR2 SNTAGT. Losses at the gene ends were 3 bases for V and 2 bases for J; bases not matched to a gene: 7.

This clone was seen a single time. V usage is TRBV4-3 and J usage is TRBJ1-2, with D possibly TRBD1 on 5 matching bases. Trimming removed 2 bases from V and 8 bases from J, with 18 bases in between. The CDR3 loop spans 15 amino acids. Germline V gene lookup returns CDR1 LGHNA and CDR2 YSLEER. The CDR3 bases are TGCGCCAGCAGCCAAAGTGGTGGGGGAGGGGCCGGCTACACCTTC. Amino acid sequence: CASSQSGGGGAGYTF.

The CDR3 spells CASSLDSLSYEQYF. CDR3 nucleotide sequence: TGTGCCAGCAGCTTAGACAGCCTCTCCTACGAGCAGTACTTC. The chain joins TRBV7-2 to TRBJ2-7, with D hard to call. CDR1 SGHTA and CDR2 FQGNSA come from the germline V gene. V was clipped by 1 base and J by 0 bases, with 7 bases between them. CDR3 length equals 14 residues. The entire variable domain, with the rest obtained from reference TRBV7-2 and TRBJ2-7, is as follows: GAGVSQSPSNKVTEKGKDVELRCDPISGHTALYWYRQSLGQGLEFLIYFQGNSAPDKSGLPSDRFSAERTGGSVSTLTIQRTQQEDSAVYLCASSLDSLSYEQYFGPGTRLTVT.

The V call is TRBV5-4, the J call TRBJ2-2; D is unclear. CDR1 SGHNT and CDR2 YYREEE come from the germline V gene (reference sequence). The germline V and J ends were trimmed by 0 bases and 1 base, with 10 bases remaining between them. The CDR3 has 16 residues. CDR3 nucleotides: TGTGCCAGCAGCTTGGGCGTACTAAGGAACACCGGGGAGCTGTTTTTT. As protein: CASSLGVLRNTGELFF.

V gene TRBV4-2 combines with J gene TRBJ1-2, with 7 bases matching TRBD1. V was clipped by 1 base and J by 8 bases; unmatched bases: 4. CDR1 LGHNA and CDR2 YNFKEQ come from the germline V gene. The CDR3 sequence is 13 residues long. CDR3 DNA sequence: TGTGCCAGCAGCCAAGGACAGGGCGACGGCTACACCTTC. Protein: CASSQGQGDGYTF.

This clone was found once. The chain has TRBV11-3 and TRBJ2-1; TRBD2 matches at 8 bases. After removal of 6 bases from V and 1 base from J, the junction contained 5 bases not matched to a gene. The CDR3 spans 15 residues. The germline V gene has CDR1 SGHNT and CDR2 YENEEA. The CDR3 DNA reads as TGTGCCAGCAGTGCGGGGGGCTCTTCCTACAATGAGCAGTTCTTC. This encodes CASSAGGSSYNEQFF.

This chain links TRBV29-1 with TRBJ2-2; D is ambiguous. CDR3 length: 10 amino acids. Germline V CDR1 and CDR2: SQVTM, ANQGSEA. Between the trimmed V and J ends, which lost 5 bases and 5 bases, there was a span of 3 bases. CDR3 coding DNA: TGCAGCGTTTTAACCGGGGAGCTGTTTTTT. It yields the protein CSVLTGELFF.

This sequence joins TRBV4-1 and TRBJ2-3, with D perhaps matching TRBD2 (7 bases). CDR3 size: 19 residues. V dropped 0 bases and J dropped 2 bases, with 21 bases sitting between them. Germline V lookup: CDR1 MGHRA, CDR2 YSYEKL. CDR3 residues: CASSQESSGTIHHTDTQYF. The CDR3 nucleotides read TGCGCCAGCAGCCAAGAATCCAGCGGGACAATCCACCACACAGATACGCAGTATTTT.